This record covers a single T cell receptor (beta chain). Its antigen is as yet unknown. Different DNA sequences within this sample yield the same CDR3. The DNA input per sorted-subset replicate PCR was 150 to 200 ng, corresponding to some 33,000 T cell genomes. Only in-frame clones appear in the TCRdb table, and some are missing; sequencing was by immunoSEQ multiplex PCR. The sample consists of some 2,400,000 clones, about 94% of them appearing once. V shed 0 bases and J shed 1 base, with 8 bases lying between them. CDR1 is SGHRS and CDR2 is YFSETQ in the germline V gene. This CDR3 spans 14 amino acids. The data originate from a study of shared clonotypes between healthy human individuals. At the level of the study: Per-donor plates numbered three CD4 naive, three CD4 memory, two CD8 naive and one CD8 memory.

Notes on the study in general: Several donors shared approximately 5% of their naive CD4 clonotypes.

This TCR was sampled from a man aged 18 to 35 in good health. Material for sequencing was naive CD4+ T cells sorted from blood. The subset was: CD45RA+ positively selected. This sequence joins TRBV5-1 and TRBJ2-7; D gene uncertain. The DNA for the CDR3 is TGCGCCAGCAGCTTGGCCCCGCCATCCTACGAGCAGTACTTC. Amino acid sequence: CASSLAPPSYEQYF.